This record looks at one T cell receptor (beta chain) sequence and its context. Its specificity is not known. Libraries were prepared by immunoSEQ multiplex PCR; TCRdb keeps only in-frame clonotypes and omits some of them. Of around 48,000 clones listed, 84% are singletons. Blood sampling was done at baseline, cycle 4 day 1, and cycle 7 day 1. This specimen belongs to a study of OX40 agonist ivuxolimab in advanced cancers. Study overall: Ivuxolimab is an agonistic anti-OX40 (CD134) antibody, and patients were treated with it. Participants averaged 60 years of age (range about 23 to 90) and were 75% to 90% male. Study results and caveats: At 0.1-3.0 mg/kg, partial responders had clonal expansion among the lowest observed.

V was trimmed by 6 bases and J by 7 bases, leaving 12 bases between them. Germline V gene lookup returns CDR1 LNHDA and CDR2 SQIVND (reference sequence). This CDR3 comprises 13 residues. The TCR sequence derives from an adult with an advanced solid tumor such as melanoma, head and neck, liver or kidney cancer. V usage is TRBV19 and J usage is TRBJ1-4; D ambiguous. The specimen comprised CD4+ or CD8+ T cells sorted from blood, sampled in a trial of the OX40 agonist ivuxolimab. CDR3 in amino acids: CASRDVSGEKLFF. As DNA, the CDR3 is TGTGCCAGTAGAGATGTGTCGGGTGAAAAACTGTTTTTT.